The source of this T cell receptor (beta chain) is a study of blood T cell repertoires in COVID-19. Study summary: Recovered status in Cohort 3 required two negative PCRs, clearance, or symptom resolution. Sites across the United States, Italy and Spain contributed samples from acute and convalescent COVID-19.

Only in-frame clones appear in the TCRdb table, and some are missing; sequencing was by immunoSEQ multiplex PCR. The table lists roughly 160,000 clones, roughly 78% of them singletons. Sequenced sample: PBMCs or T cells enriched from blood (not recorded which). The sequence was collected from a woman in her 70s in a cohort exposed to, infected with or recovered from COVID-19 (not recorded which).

The DNA of the CDR3 is TGTGCCAGCAGTGAAAGCGGCCCCCCCCGCGATACGCAGTATTTT. Its translation: CASSESGPPRDTQYF. The chain couples TRBV6-1 to TRBJ2-3; a weak D match, TRBD2 (5 bases). The CDR3 is 15 residues long. V lost 2 bases and J 6 bases, leaving 15 bases between the germline ends. CDR1 is MNHNS and CDR2 is SASEGT in the germline V gene.